This T cell receptor (beta chain) originates from a study of blood T cell repertoires in COVID-19. Repertoires were generated with immunoSEQ multiplex PCR, while TCRdb's copy carries only in-frame clones and drops some. The repertoire holds 220,000 or so clones, with over 80% as singletons. Enrollees, roughly 18 to 89 years old, lived in 24 US areas. Germline CDR1 and CDR2: MDHEN and SYDVKM. The germline V and J ends were trimmed by 8 bases and 6 bases, with 19 bases remaining between them. The CDR3 is made up of 15 amino acids. The J gene is TRBJ2-2, the V gene TRBV28; TRBD2 is a possible D gene (6 bases). The sequence derives from a woman between 35 and 50 years old who had recovered from COVID-19. The sequencing sample was made of PBMCs or T cells enriched from blood (not recorded which). DNA of the CDR3: TGTGCCAGCTCTACTAGACTAGTTCGGGCCGGGGAGCTGTTTTTT. It is translated as CASSTRLVRAGELFF.